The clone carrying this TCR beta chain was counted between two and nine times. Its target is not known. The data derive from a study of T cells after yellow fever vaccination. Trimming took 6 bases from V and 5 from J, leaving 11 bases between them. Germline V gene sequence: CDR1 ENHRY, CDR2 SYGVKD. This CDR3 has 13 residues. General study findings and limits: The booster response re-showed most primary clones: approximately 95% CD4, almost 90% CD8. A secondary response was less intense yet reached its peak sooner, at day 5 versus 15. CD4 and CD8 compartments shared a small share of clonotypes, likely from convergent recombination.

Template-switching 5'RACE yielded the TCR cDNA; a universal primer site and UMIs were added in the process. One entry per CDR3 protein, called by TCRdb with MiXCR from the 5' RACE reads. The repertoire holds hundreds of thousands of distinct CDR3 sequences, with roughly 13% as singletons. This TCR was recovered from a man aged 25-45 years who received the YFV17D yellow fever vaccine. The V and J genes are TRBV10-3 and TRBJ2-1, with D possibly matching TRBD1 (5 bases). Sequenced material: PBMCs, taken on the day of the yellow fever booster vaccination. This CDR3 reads CAIRDKINNEQFF. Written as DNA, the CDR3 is TGTGCCATCAGGGACAAAATAAACAATGAGCAGTTCTTC.